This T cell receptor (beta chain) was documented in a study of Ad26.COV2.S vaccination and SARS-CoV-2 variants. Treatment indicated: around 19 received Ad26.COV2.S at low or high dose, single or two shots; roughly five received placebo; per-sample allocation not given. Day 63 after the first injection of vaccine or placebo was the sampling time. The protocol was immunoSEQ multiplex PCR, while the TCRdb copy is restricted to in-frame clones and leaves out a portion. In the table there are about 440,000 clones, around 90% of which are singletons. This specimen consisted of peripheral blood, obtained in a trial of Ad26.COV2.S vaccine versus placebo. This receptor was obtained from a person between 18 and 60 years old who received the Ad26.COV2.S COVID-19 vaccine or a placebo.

CDR3 coding DNA: TGTGCCAGCAGCTTAGGAAAGGCCTGGAAGGAAAAAGATACGCAGTATTTT. Its protein is CASSLGKAWKEKDTQYF. The chain combines TRBV7-6 with TRBJ2-3; D is uncertain. The CDR3 totals 17 residues. Trimming pared 1 base from V and 5 bases from J, leaving 19 bases between. From germline, CDR1 is SGHVS and CDR2 FNYEAQ.